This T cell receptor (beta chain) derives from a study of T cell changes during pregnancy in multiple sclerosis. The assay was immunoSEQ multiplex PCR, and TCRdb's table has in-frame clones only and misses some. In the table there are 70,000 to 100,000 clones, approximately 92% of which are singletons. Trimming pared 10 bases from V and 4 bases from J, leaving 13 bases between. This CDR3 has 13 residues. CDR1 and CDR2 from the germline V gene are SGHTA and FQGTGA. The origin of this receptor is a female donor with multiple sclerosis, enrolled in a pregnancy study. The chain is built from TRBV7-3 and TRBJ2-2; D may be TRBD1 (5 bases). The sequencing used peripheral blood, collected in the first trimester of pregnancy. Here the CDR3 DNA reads TGTGCCACCCGAAGGGGTAGCACCGGGGAGCTGTTTTTT. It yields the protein CATRRGSTGELFF.